This T cell receptor (beta chain) was captured by sequencing in a study of Ad26.COV2.S vaccination and SARS-CoV-2 variants. The germline V gene encodes CDR1 MGHDK and CDR2 SYGVNS. Between the trimmed V and J ends, which lost 6 bases and 10 bases, there was a span of 21 bases. The CDR3 consists of 15 residues. Only in-frame clones appear in the TCRdb table, and some are missing; sequencing was by immunoSEQ multiplex PCR. The top ten hold approximately 12% of the sample, which has 430,000 or so clones, about nine tenths seen once. Treatment here: some 20 received Ad26.COV2.S at low or high dose, single or two shots; 5 received placebo; per-sample allocation not given. Samples were taken on day 63 after the first vaccine or placebo injection. With regard to this clone: As yet, its antigen is unknown.

Overall study findings and caveats: Similar non-spike TCR breadth was seen in vaccine and placebo recipients.

The rearrangement uses TRBV25-1 and TRBJ2-2; D perhaps matches TRBD1 (6 bases). The sequence was obtained from a person between 18 and 59 years old who received the Ad26.COV2.S COVID-19 vaccine or a placebo. The material was peripheral blood, obtained in a trial of Ad26.COV2.S vaccine versus placebo. The CDR3 sequence: CASSPTGPQAVELFF. CDR3 DNA: TGTGCCAGCAGCCCAACAGGGCCCCAAGCGGTGGAGCTGTTTTTT. Together with reference TRBV25-1 and TRBJ2-2, the CDR3 gives the full variable domain: EADIYQTPRYLVIGTGKKITLECSQTMGHDKMYWYQQDPGMELHLIHYSYGVNSTEKGDLSSESTVSRIRTEHFPLTLESARPSHTSQYLCASSPTGPQAVELFFGEGSRLTVL.